This entry lists 14 T cell receptor beta chains sequenced from one sample in a study of shared clonotypes between healthy human individuals. CD8 cells classed as naive were CD45RO-negative and positively selected for CCR7, excluding terminally differentiated effector memory CD45RA+ cells. Some clones are missing from TCRdb's copy, which holds only in-frame ones; the method was immunoSEQ multiplex PCR. The data contain around 2,100,000 clones, approximately 94% of them singletons. The material sequenced was naive CD8+ T cells sorted from blood. Every receptor here comes from a man aged 18 to 35 in good health.

The V and J genes are TRBV5-4 and TRBJ2-5; 10 bases match TRBD1. The CDR3 has 15 residues. V lost 6 bases, J lost 4 bases, and 9 bases stayed unmatched. Germline CDR1 SGHNT, CDR2 YYREEE (reference sequence). The CDR3 nucleotides read TGTGCCAGCAATGAAAGGGACAGGGGAGGAGAGACCCAGTACTTC. Translation: CASNERDRGGETQYF.

V gene TRBV15 combines with J gene TRBJ2-1; tentative D call: TRBD1 (5 bases). This CDR3 has 14 amino acids. Trimming shortened V by 3 bases and J by 4 bases, and 10 bases separated the two germline ends. Germline V gene lookup returns CDR1 LNHNV and CDR2 YYDKDF (reference sequence). The CDR3 DNA reads as TGTGCCACCAGCAGGGGGCCGAGTTACAATGAGCAGTTCTTC. Its translation is CATSRGPSYNEQFF.

The rearrangement joins TRBV2 to TRBJ2-3; 9 bases agree with TRBD2. The V gene end was trimmed by 2 bases and the J gene end by 4 bases; junction bases not matched to a gene: 4. Germline CDR1 and CDR2: SNHLY and FYNNEI. This CDR3 is built from 15 residues. Here the CDR3 reads CASSEMRGGPDTQYF. The CDR3 coding sequence is TGTGCCAGCAGTGAAATGCGGGGGGGCCCAGATACGCAGTATTTT.

V gene TRBV5-1 combines with J gene TRBJ2-7, with TRBD1 matching 9 bases. V lost 4 bases and J lost 3; bases outside the gene matches: 8. Per germline, CDR1 SGHRS and CDR2 YFSETQ. The length of the CDR3 is 15 residues. The CDR3 reads CASSDPGQGVYEQYF. The DNA for the CDR3 is TGCGCCAGCAGCGACCCGGGACAGGGAGTCTACGAGCAGTACTTC.

The chain has TRBV11-3 and TRBJ2-2; 14 bases match TRBD2. Losses at the gene ends were 0 bases for V and 4 bases for J; bases not matched to a gene: 7. This CDR3 contains 19 residues. From germline, CDR1 is SGHNT and CDR2 YENEEA. CDR3: CASSLEGPGTSGSTGELFF. DNA of the CDR3: TGTGCCAGCAGCTTAGAAGGCCCCGGGACTAGCGGGAGCACCGGGGAGCTGTTTTTT.

The rearrangement joins TRBV4-2 to TRBJ2-1; D may be TRBD2 (6 bases). The germline CDR1 and CDR2 sequences are LGHNA and YNFKEQ. The CDR3 loop spans 15 amino acids. Trimming pared 4 bases from V and 3 bases from J, leaving 13 bases between. The CDR3 nucleotides read TGTGCCAGCAGCCTGGTTCCCGGGGGCTACAATGAGCAGTTCTTC. Its translation is CASSLVPGGYNEQFF.

This chain uses TRBV7-8 with TRBJ2-2; D gene ambiguous. The length of the CDR3 is 16 residues. Germline V gene lookup returns CDR1 SGHVS and CDR2 FQNEAQ. Trimming stripped 4 bases from V and 4 bases from J, with 16 bases between. CDR3 DNA: TGTGCCAGCAGCTCCCTGGCCTACCCATCCACCGGGGAGCTGTTTTTT. Translating gives CASSSLAYPSTGELFF.

This clone has a handful of counts. The genes are TRBV6-1 and TRBJ1-5, with a tentative D call TRBD1 (5 bases). CDR1 is MNHNS and CDR2 is SASEGT in the germline V gene. The CDR3 is made up of 16 amino acids. The germline V and J ends were trimmed by 1 base and 9 bases, with 19 bases remaining between them. DNA of the CDR3: TGTGCCAGCAGTGAAGGCGTGGACAATCTTCTGTGGCCCCAGCATTTT. As protein: CASSEGVDNLLWPQHF.

V is TRBV11-2 and J is TRBJ1-2; 8 bases line up with TRBD1. The CDR3 loop spans 13 amino acids. Trimming removed 5 bases from V and 7 bases from J; junction bases left unmatched: 6. Germline V CDR1 and CDR2: SGHAT, FQNNGV. CDR3 loop: CASSLDRGLGYTF. The CDR3 coding sequence is TGTGCCAGCAGCCTCGACAGGGGACTTGGCTACACCTTC.

The rearrangement joins TRBV6-5 to TRBJ2-7; D gene unclear. With 6 bases removed from V and 3 bases from J, the gap between germline ends came to 15 bases. Germline loops: CDR1 MNHEY, CDR2 SVGAGI. There are 14 residues in the CDR3. The CDR3 is CASRTLRSGYEQYF. For the CDR3, the DNA is TGTGCCAGCAGAACTCTTCGGTCAGGCTACGAGCAGTACTTC.

V usage is TRBV6-5 and J usage is TRBJ1-2, with D maybe TRBD1 (5 bases). Germline lookup yields CDR1 MNHEY and CDR2 SVGAGI. The ends were cut back, 6 bases at V and 4 bases at J, with 12 bases in the middle. The CDR3 loop spans 13 amino acids. CDR3 DNA sequence: TGTGCCAGCAGCCCGACAGAGCTCTATGGCTACACCTTC. It codes for CASSPTELYGYTF.

In its sample, this clone was seen once. This sequence joins TRBV14 and TRBJ2-5, with D unresolved. This CDR3 spans 14 amino acids. V was trimmed by 0 bases and J by 5 bases, leaving 10 bases between them. From germline, CDR1 is SGHDN and CDR2 FVKESK. CDR3 DNA: TGTGCCAGCAGCCAAGATCTTGTATGGGAGACCCAGTACTTC. Its translation: CASSQDLVWETQYF. Full variable domain (outside the CDR3, taken from reference TRBV14 and TRBJ2-5): EAGVTQFPSHSVIEKGQTVTLRCDPISGHDNLYWYRRVMGKEIKFLLHFVKESKQDESGMPNNRFLAERTGGTYSTLKVQPAELEDSGVYFCASSQDLVWETQYFGPGTRLLVL.

The DNA of the CDR3 is TGTGCCAGCAGCCTCCCCGACAGGGCCAAAAACATTCAGTACTTC. Encoded protein: CASSLPDRAKNIQYF. V and J are TRBV5-8 and TRBJ2-4; possible D gene TRBD1, 6 bases. Germline-derived CDR1 and CDR2 are SGHTS and YDEGEE. V was clipped by 4 bases and J by 1 base, with 12 bases between them. This CDR3 is 15 amino acids long.

The V call is TRBV6-6, the J call TRBJ2-3, with D perhaps assigned TRBD1 or TRBD2 (5 bases each). Trimming shortened V by 4 bases and J by 0 bases, and 8 bases separated the two germline ends. CDR1 is MNHNY, CDR2 SVGAGI, per germline (reference sequence). CDR3 size: 14 residues. The CDR3: CASSLWGSTDTQYF. In DNA, the CDR3 is TGTGCCAGCAGTTTGTGGGGGAGCACAGATACGCAGTATTTT.